This TCR beta chain came from a study of response to subunit inactivated influenza vaccine. Points on this clonotype: The antigen is not known.

From the RT-PCR reads, TCRdb called clonotypes with MiXCR, one entry per CDR3 protein. The data contain about 650,000 distinct CDR3 sequences, around 14% of them singletons. Germline lookup yields CDR1 SGHRS and CDR2 YFSETQ. Trimming removed 0 bases from V and 1 base from J, with 11 bases in between. The CDR3 is made up of 16 amino acids. Findings and caveats of the study: New T cells are recruited in small numbers by each seasonal influenza vaccination, according to the authors' suggestion.

This TCR came from a man aged 50 to 60 who received an inactivated influenza vaccine. The sample was PBMCs from blood, taken roughly 12 days after vaccination. The chain uses TRBV5-1 and TRBJ2-1; D perhaps matches TRBD1 (6 bases). CDR3 in DNA: TGCGCCAGCAGCTTGGAAGGGGGAAGGTCCTACAATGAGCAGTTCTTC. Amino acids: CASSLEGGRSYNEQFF.